One sample yielded the 22 T cell receptor beta chains listed below, sequenced in a study of cytomegalovirus exposure and HLA in healthy donors. Amplification used 60 Vbeta primers and 13 Jbeta primers. Produced via immunoSEQ multiplex PCR; TCRdb's table is partial and in-frame only. The sample lists around 120,000 clones, over 70% occurring once. Material: PBMCs. Receptors originate from a woman in her thirties or forties in good health and CMV-seronegative.

The chain is built from TRBV6-5 and TRBJ2-7; 8 bases fit TRBD1. CDR1 is MNHEY and CDR2 is SVGAGI in the germline V gene. The CDR3 is 16 residues long. V was clipped by 0 bases and J by 2 bases; unmatched bases: 6. CDR3 protein: CASSYSKGTGTYEQYF. DNA of the CDR3: TGTGCCAGCAGTTACTCAAAGGGGACAGGTACCTACGAGCAGTACTTC.

This chain links TRBV4-1 with TRBJ2-1; the match to TRBD1 covers 7 bases. V lost 4 bases and J lost 7; bases outside the gene matches: 7. This CDR3 is 14 amino acids long. Looked up from germline, CDR1 is MGHRA and CDR2 is YSYEKL. The CDR3 nucleotides read TGCGCCAGCAGCCTCCACGACAGGGTAAATGAGCAGTTCTTC. As protein: CASSLHDRVNEQFF.

The rearrangement uses TRBV7-8 and TRBJ1-5, with D hard to call. The CDR3 runs to 16 residues. Germline V gene lookup returns CDR1 SGHVS and CDR2 FQNEAQ. V lost 1 base to trimming and J lost 1 base, with 11 bases between them. CDR3 sequence: CASSLGVAGSNQPQHF. As DNA, the CDR3 is TGTGCCAGCAGCTTAGGAGTGGCAGGAAGCAATCAGCCCCAGCATTTT.

This chain joins TRBV7-8 and TRBJ1-1; TRBD1 matches at 7 bases. This CDR3 region has 14 residues. With V trimmed by 5 bases and J by 1 base, 4 bases remained unmatched. CDR1 SGHVS and CDR2 FQNEAQ come from the germline V gene. CDR3 residues: CASSPGTANTEAFF. CDR3 nucleotide sequence: TGTGCCAGCAGCCCCGGGACAGCGAACACTGAAGCTTTCTTT.

J is TRBJ2-7 and V is TRBV7-8, with 8 bases aligning to TRBD2. There are 17 residues in the CDR3. Germline V CDR1 and CDR2: SGHVS, FQNEAQ. With 1 base clipped from V and 3 bases from J, the junction kept 11 bases outside the gene matches. The CDR3 DNA reads TGTGCCAGCAGCTTAGGAAGTTCCGGGACTAGAGTCTACGAGCAGTACTTC. The encoded protein is CASSLGSSGTRVYEQYF.

The J gene is TRBJ1-2, the V gene TRBV9, with TRBD1 as a possible D gene (5 bases). Trimming cost V 0 bases and J 4 bases, with 7 bases left between them. Germline V gene sequence: CDR1 SGDLS, CDR2 YYNGEE. CDR3 size: 13 residues. CDR3 DNA sequence: TGTGCCAGCAGCGTAGTTGACAGCTATGGCTACACCTTC. It encodes CASSVVDSYGYTF.

The chain joins TRBV27 to TRBJ2-1, with a tentative D call TRBD1 (5 bases). V was shortened by 2 bases and J by 7 bases, with 15 bases between the two germline ends. This CDR3 has 15 amino acids. Germline CDR1 and CDR2: MNHEY and SMNVEV (reference sequence). The chain's CDR3 is CASSLRGRRWNEQFF. CDR3 bases: TGTGCCAGCAGTTTAAGGGGCCGAAGGTGGAATGAGCAGTTCTTC.

This clone was counted once. The chain is built from TRBV7-6 and TRBJ2-3; the D gene is possibly TRBD1 (6 bases). CDR1 SGHVS and CDR2 FNYEAQ come from the germline V gene. Deletions cut 5 bases from V and 4 bases from J, with 13 bases between. The CDR3 loop spans 14 amino acids. The CDR3 spells CASSARTGSDTQYF. As DNA, the CDR3 is TGTGCCAGCAGCGCGAGAACAGGGTCAGATACGCAGTATTTT.

The rearrangement uses TRBV19 and TRBJ1-6, with TRBD1 matching 9 bases. With V trimmed by 7 bases and J by 7 bases, 8 bases remained unmatched. CDR1 LNHDA and CDR2 SQIVND come from the germline V gene (reference sequence). This CDR3 spans 15 amino acids. The CDR3 sequence is CASNSGTGSNSPLHF. The CDR3 DNA is TGTGCCAGTAACTCCGGGACAGGGTCAAATTCACCCCTCCACTTT. The entire variable domain, with the rest obtained from reference TRBV19 and TRBJ1-6, is as follows: DGGITQSPKYLFRKEGQNVTLSCEQNLNHDAMYWYRQDPGQGLRLIYYSQIVNDFQKGDIAEGYSVSREKKESFPLTVTSAQKNPTAFYLCASNSGTGSNSPLHFGNGTRLTVT.

In this sample, this clone turned up once. This chain uses TRBV5-4 with TRBJ2-3, with D perhaps TRBD2 (6 bases). The CDR3 runs 14 residues. With 0 bases removed from V and 3 bases from J, the gap between germline ends came to 8 bases. Germline-derived CDR1 and CDR2 are SGHNT and YYREEE (reference sequence). CDR3 sequence reads: CASSLAGATDTQYF. In DNA, the CDR3 is TGTGCCAGCAGCTTGGCGGGAGCTACAGATACGCAGTATTTT.

The chain has TRBV7-9 and TRBJ2-1, with TRBD2 matching 12 bases. Germline CDR1 is SEHNR and CDR2 is FQNEAQ (reference sequence). V lost 6 bases to trimming and J lost 7 bases; unmatched junction nucleotides: 13. The CDR3 is 17 amino acids. The CDR3 sequence is CASRSYGLAGNPNEQFF. The CDR3 nucleotides are TGTGCCAGCAGATCTTATGGACTAGCGGGGAACCCGAATGAGCAGTTCTTC.

In this sample, this clone turned up once. This chain uses TRBV4-2 with TRBJ2-1; 7 positions agree with TRBD2. CDR3 size: 14 residues. Germline assignment: CDR1 LGHNA and CDR2 YNFKEQ. J lost 14 bases, V lost 0 bases, and 10 bases had no gene match. CDR3 sequence: CASSQERLAVQKFF. The CDR3 nucleotides are TGTGCCAGCAGCCAAGAGCGGCTAGCGGTTCAAAAGTTCTTC.

The chain couples TRBV4-1 to TRBJ2-1; tentative D call: TRBD1 (6 bases). Trimming left V 0 bases short and J 1 base short, with 16 bases between. Germline V gives CDR1 MGHRA, CDR2 YSYEKL. The CDR3 has 18 amino acids. CDR3 protein: CASSQDPTGTVSYNEQFF. The CDR3 nucleotides read TGCGCCAGCAGCCAAGATCCGACAGGTACCGTATCCTACAATGAGCAGTTCTTC.

The V and J genes are TRBV15 and TRBJ2-1, with a possible D match to TRBD1 (5 bases). From germline, CDR1 is LNHNV and CDR2 YYDKDF (reference sequence). Trimming removed 0 bases at V and 12 bases at J, with 15 bases between. The CDR3 runs to 14 residues. The CDR3 protein is CATSRDWGLVGQFF. In DNA, the CDR3 is TGTGCCACCAGCAGAGATTGGGGCCTTGTCGGGCAGTTCTTC.

The genes are TRBV6-5 and TRBJ2-3; a weak D match, TRBD2 (6 bases). The CDR3 length is 13 residues. Germline-derived CDR1 and CDR2 are MNHEY and SVGAGI. In DNA, the CDR3 is TGTGTCACGGGGGACTCGAGCACAGATACGCAGTATTTT. This sequence encodes CVTGDSSTDTQYF.

This clone was counted only a few times. The rearrangement uses TRBV19 and TRBJ2-7, with a weak D call TRBD1 (5 bases). Deletions cut 5 bases from V and 2 bases from J, with 13 bases between. In germline, CDR1 is LNHDA, CDR2 SQIVND (reference sequence). CDR3 length: 14 residues. The CDR3 DNA is TGTGCCAGTAGTTATGACAGAATTCCCTACGAGCAGTACTTC. This encodes CASSYDRIPYEQYF. Complete variable domain (other parts from reference TRBV19 and TRBJ2-7): DGGITQSPKYLFRKEGQNVTLSCEQNLNHDAMYWYRQDPGQGLRLIYYSQIVNDFQKGDIAEGYSVSREKKESFPLTVTSAQKNPTAFYLCASSYDRIPYEQYFGPGTRLTVT.

The chain is built from TRBV9 and TRBJ2-2, with 8 bases that match TRBD2. Trimming at V came to 0 bases and at J to 4 bases, leaving 5 bases not matched to a gene. The CDR3 sequence is 16 residues long. Germline CDR1 and CDR2: SGDLS and YYNGEE. The CDR3 reads CASSVGGGRSTGELFF. The CDR3 bases are TGTGCCAGCAGCGTAGGAGGCGGGAGGTCCACCGGGGAGCTGTTTTTT.

This clone was counted once. The CDR3 loop reads CASSPWTGGHNNEQFF. Written as DNA, the CDR3 is TGCGCCAGCAGCCCCTGGACAGGGGGCCATAACAATGAGCAGTTCTTC. The chain carries TRBV5-1 and TRBJ2-1, with 11 bases aligning to TRBD1. The CDR3 consists of 16 residues. Per the germline V gene, CDR1 is SGHRS and CDR2 is YFSETQ. The trim removed 4 bases at V and 5 bases at J, leaving 8 bases unmatched.

About this clone itself: Other nucleotide sequences in the sample specify the same CDR3. V usage is TRBV5-6 and J usage is TRBJ2-3, with 11 bases matching TRBD2. CDR1 is SGHDT, CDR2 YYEEEE, per germline. With 1 base clipped from V and 3 bases from J, the junction kept 13 bases outside the gene matches. The CDR3 has 19 amino acids. The CDR3, as DNA: TGTGCCAGCAGCTTGTTAAATAGCGGGGGGGTAGGGGGTACAGATACGCAGTATTTT. Its translation is CASSLLNSGGVGGTDTQYF. Drawing the rest from reference TRBV5-6 and TRBJ2-3, the complete variable domain is DAGVTQSPTHLIKTRGQQVTLRCSPKSGHDTVSWYQQALGQGPQFIFQYYEEEERQRGNFPDRFSGHQFPNYSSELNVNALLLGDSALYLCASSLLNSGGVGGTDTQYFGPGTRLTVL.

This sequence joins TRBV7-9 and TRBJ2-5; the D is unclear. The CDR3 spans 13 residues. With 5 bases removed from V and 1 base from J, the gap between germline ends came to 8 bases. Per the germline V gene, CDR1 is SEHNR and CDR2 is FQNEAQ (reference sequence). CDR3 sequence reads: CASSPLTQETQYF. CDR3 coding DNA: TGTGCCAGCAGCCCACTCACCCAAGAGACCCAGTACTTC.

This rearrangement joins TRBV6-5 to TRBJ1-5; no clear D gene. Trimming cost V 5 bases and J 6 bases, with 11 bases left between them. In germline, CDR1 is MNHEY, CDR2 SVGAGI. The CDR3 has 13 amino acids. CDR3 sequence reads: CASSIGLGQPQHF. As DNA, the CDR3 is TGTGCCAGCAGTATCGGACTGGGTCAGCCCCAGCATTTT.

The J gene is TRBJ1-5, the V gene TRBV6-6, with D maybe TRBD1 (5 bases). The CDR3 sequence is 16 residues long. The germline V gene has CDR1 MNHNY and CDR2 SVGAGI (reference sequence). Trimming left V 11 bases short and J 2 bases short, with 22 bases between. The CDR3 loop reads CARAGASGEGNQPQHF. CDR3 in DNA: TGTGCCCGCGCTGGGGCGTCGGGGGAGGGCAATCAGCCCCAGCATTTT.